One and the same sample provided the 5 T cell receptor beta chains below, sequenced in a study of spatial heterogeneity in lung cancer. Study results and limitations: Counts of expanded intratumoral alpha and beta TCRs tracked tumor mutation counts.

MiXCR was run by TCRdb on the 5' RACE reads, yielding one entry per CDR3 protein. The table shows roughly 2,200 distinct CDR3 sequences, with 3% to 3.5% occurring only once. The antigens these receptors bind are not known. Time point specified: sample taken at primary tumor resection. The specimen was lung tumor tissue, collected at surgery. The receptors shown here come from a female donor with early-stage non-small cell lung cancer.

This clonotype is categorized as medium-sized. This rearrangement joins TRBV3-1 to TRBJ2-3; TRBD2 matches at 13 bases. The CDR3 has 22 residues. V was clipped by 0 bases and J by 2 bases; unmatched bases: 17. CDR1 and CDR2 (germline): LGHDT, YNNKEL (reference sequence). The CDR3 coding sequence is TGTGCCAGCAGCCAAGAAAGAGGGACTAGCGGGGAGGGTTGGACACTCACAGATACGCAGTATTTT. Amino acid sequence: CASSQERGTSGEGWTLTDTQYF.

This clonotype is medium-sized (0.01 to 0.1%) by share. CDR3 nucleotides: TGTGCCAGCAGTCCCCGGGGTAGCGGGGGCCGGGGGGAGCAGTTCTTC. Its protein product is CASSPRGSGGRGEQFF. The chain joins TRBV2 to TRBJ2-1, with TRBD2 matching 9 bases. The V gene's germline CDR1 is SNHLY and CDR2 FYNNEI. This CDR3 is built from 16 residues. Losses at the gene ends were 5 bases for V and 10 bases for J; bases not matched to a gene: 15.

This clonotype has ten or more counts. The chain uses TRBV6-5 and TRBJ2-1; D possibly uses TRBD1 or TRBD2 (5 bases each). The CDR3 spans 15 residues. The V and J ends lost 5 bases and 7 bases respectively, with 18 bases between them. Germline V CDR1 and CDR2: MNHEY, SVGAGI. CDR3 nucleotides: TGTGCCAGCAGTCCAGGGACCATGCTGAGAAATGAGCAGTTCTTC. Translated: CASSPGTMLRNEQFF.

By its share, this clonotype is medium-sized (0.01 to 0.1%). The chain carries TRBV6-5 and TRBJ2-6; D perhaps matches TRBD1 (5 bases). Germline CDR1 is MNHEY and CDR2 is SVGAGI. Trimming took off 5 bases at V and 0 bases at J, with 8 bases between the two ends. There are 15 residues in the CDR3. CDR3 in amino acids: CASSQGDSGANVLTF. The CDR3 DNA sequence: TGTGCCAGCAGTCAAGGGGACTCTGGGGCCAACGTCCTGACTTTC.

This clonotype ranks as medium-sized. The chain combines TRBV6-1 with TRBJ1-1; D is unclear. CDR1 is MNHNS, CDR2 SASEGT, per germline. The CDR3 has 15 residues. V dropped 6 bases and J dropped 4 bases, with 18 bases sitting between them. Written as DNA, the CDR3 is TGTGCCAGCAGGGGCAGGCTGAGTGGGAGCACTGAAGCTTTCTTT. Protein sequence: CASRGRLSGSTEAFF.